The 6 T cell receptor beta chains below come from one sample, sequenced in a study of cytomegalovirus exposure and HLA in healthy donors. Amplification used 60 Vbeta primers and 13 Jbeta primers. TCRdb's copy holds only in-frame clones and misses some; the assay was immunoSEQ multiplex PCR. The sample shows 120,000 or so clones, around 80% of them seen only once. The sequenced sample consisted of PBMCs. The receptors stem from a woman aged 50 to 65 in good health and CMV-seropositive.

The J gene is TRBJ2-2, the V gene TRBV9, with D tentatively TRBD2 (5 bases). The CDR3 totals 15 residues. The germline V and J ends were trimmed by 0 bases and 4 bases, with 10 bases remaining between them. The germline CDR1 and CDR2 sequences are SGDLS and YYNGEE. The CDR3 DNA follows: TGTGCCAGCAGCGTAGTGGCGGGTGTCACCGGGGAGCTGTTTTTT. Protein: CASSVVAGVTGELFF.

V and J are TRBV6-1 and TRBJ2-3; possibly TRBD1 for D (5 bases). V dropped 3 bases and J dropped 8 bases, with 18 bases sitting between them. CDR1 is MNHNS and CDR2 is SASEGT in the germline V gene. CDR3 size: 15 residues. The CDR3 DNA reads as TGTGCCAGCAGTGAGCAGGGCACAGCCTTAATTACGCAGTATTTT. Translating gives CASSEQGTALITQYF.

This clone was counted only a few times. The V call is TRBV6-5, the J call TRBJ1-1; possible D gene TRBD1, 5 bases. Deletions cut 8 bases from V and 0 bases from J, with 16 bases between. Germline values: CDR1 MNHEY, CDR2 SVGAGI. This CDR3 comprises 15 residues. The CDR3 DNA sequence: TGTGCCAGCTACAGCCGGGGGGTGTTGAACACTGAAGCTTTCTTT. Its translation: CASYSRGVLNTEAFF.

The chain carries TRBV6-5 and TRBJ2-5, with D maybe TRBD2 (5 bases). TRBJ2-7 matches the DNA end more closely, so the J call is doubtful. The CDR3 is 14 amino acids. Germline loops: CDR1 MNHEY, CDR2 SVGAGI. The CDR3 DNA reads TGTGCCAGCCGAGAACTAGTACCCCCCTACGAGCAGTACTTC. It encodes CASRELVPPYEQYF.

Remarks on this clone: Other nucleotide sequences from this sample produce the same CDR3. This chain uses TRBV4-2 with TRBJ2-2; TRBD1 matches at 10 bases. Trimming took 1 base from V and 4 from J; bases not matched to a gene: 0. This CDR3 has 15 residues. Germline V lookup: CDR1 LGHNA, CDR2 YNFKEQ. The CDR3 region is CASSQGTGGTGELFF. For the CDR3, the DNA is TGTGCCAGCAGCCAAGGGACAGGGGGCACCGGGGAGCTGTTTTTT.

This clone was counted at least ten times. The chain's CDR3 is CASSKGVLLKGSHTEAFF. The CDR3 DNA reads TGTGCCAGCAGCAAAGGCGTGCTCCTGAAGGGGTCACACACTGAAGCTTTCTTT. The chain combines TRBV21-1 with TRBJ1-1; the tabulated D call, TRBD1, remains unverified against the DNA. TRBV21-1 is designated a pseudogene. The CDR3 spans 18 residues.